This entry concerns a single TCR beta chain. The data originate from a study of T cells in tuberculosis. Time point meaning: new active TB diagnosis, blood taken before or within 7 days of starting treatment. The CDR3 has 13 amino acids. Germline CDR1 is LGHNT and CDR2 is FRNRAP. Trimming shortened V by 4 bases and J by 6 bases, and 12 bases separated the two germline ends. Only in-frame clones appear in the TCRdb table, and some are missing; sequencing was by immunoSEQ multiplex PCR. The data contain about 5,500 clones, approximately 98% of them seen just once; the ten biggest clones take up more than 9%.

This TCR derives from an adult with tuberculosis. V and J are TRBV12-5 and TRBJ1-1, with unresolved D. Sequencing used PBMCs, obtained at tuberculosis diagnosis. Here the CDR3 DNA reads TGTGCTAGTGGTTCGTACTTCCTGGCTGAAGCTTTCTTT. Translated, it gives CASGSYFLAEAFF.